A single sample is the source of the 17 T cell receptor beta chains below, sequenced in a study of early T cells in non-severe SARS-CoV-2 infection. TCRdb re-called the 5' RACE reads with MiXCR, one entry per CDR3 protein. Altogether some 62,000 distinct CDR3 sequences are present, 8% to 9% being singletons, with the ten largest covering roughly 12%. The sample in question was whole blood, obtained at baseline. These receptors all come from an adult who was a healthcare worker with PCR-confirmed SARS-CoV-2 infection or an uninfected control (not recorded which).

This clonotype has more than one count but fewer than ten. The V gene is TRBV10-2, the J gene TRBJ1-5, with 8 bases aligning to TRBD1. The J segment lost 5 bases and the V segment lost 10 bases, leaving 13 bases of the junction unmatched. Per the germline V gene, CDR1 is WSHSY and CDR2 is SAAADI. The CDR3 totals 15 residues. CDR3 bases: TGCGCCAAAAAAAGCGGAGACAGGGGCCATCAGCCCCAGCATTTT. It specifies CAKKSGDRGHQPQHF.

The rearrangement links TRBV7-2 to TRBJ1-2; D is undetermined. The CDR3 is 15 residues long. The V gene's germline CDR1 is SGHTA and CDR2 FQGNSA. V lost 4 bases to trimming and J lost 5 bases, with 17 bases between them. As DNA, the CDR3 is TGTGCCAGCAGCTATCAACTCGCTTCAGATTATGGCTACACCTTC. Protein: CASSYQLASDYGYTF.

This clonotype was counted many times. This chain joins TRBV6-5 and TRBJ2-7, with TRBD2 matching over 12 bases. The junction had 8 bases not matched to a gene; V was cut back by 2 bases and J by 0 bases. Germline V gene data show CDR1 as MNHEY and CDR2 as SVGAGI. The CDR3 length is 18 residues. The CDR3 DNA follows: TGTGCCAGCAGTTACCAACTTCCGACTAGCGGGAGCTCCTACGAGCAGTACTTC. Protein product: CASSYQLPTSGSSYEQYF.

The CDR3 DNA reads TGTGCCAGCAGCCCGGACAGGGGACTTTTGGAGCAGTACTTC. Protein: CASSPDRGLLEQYF. The chain joins TRBV7-2 to TRBJ2-7, with 9 bases lining up with TRBD1. Germline values: CDR1 SGHTA, CDR2 FQGNSA. Unmatched junction bases numbered 9, after V lost 5 bases and J lost 7 bases. This CDR3 spans 14 amino acids.

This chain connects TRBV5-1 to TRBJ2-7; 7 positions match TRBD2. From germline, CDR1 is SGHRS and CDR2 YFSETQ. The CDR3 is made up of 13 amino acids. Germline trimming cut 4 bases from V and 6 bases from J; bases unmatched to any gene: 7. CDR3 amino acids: CASSTRLAREQYF. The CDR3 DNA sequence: TGCGCCAGCAGCACCCGACTAGCCCGCGAGCAGTACTTC. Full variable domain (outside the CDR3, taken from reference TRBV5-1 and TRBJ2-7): KAGVTQTPRYLIKTRGQQVTLSCSPISGHRSVSWYQQTPGQGLQFLFEYFSETQRNKGNFPGRFSGRQFSNSRSEMNVSTLELGDSALYLCASSTRLAREQYFGPGTRLTVT.

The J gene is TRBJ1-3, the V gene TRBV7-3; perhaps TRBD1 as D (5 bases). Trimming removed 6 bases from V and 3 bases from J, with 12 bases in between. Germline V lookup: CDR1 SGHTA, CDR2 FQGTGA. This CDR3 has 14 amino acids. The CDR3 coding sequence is TGTGCCAGCAGTGCCCAGGGAGGTGGAAACACCATATATTTT. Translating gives CASSAQGGGNTIYF. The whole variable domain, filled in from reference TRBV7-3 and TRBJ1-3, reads GAGVSQTPSNKVTEKGKYVELRCDPISGHTALYWYRQSLGQGPEFLIYFQGTGAADDSGLPNDRFFAVRPEGSVSTLKIQRTERGDSAVYLCASSAQGGGNTIYFGEGSWLTVV.

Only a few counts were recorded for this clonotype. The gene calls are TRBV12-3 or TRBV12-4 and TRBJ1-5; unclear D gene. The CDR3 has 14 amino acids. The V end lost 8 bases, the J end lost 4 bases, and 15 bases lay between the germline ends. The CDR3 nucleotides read TGTGCCAGCGCCAACGGGCTGATAAATCAGCCCCAGCATTTT. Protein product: CASANGLINQPQHF.

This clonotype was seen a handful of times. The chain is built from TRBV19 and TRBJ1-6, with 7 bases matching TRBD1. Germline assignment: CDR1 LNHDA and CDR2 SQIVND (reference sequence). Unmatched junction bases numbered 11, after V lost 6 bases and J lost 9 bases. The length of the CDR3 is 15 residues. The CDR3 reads CASRLEPTGISPLHF. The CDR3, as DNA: TGTGCCAGTAGACTCGAGCCGACAGGGATTTCACCCCTCCACTTT.

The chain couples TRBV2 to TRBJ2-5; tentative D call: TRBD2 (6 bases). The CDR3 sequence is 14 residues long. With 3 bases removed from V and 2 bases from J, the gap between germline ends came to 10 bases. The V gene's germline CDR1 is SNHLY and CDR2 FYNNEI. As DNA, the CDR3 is TGTGCCAGCAGTGAGTCTAGCGTACAAGAGACCCAGTACTTC. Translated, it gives CASSESSVQETQYF.

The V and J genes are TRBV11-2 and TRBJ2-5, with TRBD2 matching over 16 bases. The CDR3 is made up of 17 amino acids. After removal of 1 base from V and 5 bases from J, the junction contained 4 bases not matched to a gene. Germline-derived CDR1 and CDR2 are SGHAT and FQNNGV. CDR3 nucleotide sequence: TGTGCCAGCAGCTTAGGGGGACTAGCGGGAGGGCCGGAGACCCAGTACTTC. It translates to CASSLGGLAGGPETQYF.

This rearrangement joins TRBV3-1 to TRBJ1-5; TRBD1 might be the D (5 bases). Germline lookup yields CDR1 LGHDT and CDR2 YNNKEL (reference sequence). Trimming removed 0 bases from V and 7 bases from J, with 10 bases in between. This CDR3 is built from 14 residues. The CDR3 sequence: CASSQEQGAQPQHF. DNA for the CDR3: TGTGCCAGCAGCCAAGAGCAGGGCGCCCAGCCCCAGCATTTT. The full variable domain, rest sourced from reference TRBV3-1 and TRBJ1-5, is DTAVSQTPKYLVTQMGNDKSIKCEQNLGHDTMYWYKQDSKKFLKIMFSYNNKELIINETVPNRFSPKSPDKAHLNLHINSLELGDSAVYFCASSQEQGAQPQHFGDGTRLSIL.

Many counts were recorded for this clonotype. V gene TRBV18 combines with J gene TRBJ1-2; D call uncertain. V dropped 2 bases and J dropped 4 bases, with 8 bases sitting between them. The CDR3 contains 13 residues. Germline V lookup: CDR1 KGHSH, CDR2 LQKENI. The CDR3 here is CASSPMGSYGYTF. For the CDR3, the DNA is TGTGCCAGCTCACCAATGGGTTCCTATGGCTACACCTTC.

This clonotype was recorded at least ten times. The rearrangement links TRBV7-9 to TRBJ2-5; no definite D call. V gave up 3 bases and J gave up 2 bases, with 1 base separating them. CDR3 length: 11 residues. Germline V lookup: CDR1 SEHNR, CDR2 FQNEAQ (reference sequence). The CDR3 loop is CASSFQETQYF. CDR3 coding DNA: TGTGCCAGCAGCTTTCAAGAGACCCAGTACTTC.

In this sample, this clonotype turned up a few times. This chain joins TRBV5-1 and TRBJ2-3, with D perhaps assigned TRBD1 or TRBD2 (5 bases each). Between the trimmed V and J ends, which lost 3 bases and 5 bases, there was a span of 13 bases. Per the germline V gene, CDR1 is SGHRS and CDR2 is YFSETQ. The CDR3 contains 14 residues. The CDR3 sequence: CASSSGTTGDTQYF. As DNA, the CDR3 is TGCGCCAGCAGCTCAGGGACGACCGGAGATACGCAGTATTTT.

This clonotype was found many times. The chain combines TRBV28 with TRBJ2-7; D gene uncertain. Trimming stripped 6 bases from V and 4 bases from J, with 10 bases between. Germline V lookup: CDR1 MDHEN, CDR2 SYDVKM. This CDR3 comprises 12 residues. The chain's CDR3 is CASSLNGYEQYF. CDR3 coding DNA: TGTGCCAGCAGCTTAAATGGATACGAGCAGTACTTC.

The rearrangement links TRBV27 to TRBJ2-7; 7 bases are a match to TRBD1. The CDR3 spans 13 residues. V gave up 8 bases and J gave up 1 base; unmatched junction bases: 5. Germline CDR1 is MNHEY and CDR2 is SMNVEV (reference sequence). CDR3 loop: CASLDRFSYEQYF. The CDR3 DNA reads TGTGCCAGCTTGGACAGGTTTTCCTACGAGCAGTACTTC.

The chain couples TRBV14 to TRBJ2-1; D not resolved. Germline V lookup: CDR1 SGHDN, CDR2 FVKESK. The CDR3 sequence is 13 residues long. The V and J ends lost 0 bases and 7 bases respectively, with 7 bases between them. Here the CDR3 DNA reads TGTGCCAGCAGCCAAGATCTCCGGAATGAGCAGTTCTTC. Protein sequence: CASSQDLRNEQFF.